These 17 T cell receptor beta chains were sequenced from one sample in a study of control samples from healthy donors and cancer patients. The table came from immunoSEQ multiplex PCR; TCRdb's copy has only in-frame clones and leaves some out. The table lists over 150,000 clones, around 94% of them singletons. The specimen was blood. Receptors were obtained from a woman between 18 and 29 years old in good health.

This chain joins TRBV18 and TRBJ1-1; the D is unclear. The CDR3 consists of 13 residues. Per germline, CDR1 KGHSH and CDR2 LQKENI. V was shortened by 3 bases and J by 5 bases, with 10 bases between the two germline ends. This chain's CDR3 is CASSPERDTEAFF. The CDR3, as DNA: TGTGCCAGCTCACCCGAGCGGGATACTGAAGCTTTCTTT.

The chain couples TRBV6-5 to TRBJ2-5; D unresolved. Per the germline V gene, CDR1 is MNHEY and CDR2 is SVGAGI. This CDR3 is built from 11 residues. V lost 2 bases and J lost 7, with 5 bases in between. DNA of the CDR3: TGTGCCAGCAGTTACAGGAGGACCCAGTACTTC. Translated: CASSYRRTQYF.

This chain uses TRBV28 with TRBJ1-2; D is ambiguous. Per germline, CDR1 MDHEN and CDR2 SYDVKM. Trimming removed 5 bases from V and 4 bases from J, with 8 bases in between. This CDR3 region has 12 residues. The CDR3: CASSPGFYGYTF. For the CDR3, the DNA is TGTGCCAGCAGTCCGGGGTTCTATGGCTACACCTTC.

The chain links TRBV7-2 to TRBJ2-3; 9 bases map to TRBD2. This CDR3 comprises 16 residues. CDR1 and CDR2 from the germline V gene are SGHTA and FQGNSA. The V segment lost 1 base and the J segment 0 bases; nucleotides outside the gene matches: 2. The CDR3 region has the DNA TGTGCCAGCAGCTTAGAGCGGGGGGTCAGCACAGATACGCAGTATTTT. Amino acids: CASSLERGVSTDTQYF.

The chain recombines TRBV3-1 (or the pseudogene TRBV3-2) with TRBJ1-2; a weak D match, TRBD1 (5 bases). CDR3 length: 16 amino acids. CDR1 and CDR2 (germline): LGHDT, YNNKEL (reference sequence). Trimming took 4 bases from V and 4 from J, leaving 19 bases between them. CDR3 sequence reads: CASSLSGSGGFYGYTF. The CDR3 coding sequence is TGTGCCAGCAGCCTCAGCGGATCCGGGGGGTTCTATGGCTACACCTTC.

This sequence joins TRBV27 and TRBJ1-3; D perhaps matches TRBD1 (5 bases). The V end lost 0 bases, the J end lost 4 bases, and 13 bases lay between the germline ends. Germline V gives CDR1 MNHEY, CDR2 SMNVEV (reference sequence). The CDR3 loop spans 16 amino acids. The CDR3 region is CASSLSPPGIGNTIYF. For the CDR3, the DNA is TGTGCCAGCAGTTTATCCCCCCCAGGGATAGGAAACACCATATATTTT.

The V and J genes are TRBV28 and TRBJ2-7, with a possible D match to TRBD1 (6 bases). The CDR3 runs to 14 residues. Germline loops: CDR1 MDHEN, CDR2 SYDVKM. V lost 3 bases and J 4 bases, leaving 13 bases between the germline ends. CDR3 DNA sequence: TGTGCCAGCAGTTTCAGGGGAAGGTTGTACGAGCAGTACTTC. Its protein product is CASSFRGRLYEQYF.

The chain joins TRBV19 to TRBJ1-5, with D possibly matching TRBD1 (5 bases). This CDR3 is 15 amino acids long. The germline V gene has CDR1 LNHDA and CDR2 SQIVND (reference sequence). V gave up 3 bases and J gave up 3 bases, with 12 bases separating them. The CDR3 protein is CASSISGTFNQPQHF. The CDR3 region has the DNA TGTGCCAGTAGTATCTCCGGGACTTTCAATCAGCCCCAGCATTTT.

The CDR3 DNA reads as TGTGCCAGCTCAAATTACAGGGCGACCTACGAGCAGTACTTC. It codes for CASSNYRATYEQYF. The chain joins TRBV18 to TRBJ2-7; tentatively, D is TRBD1 (6 bases). Trimming removed 5 bases at V and 2 bases at J, with 13 bases between. This CDR3 is 14 amino acids long. Germline CDR1 is KGHSH and CDR2 is LQKENI. The entire variable domain, with the rest obtained from reference TRBV18 and TRBJ2-7, is as follows: NAGVMQNPRHLVRRRGQEARLRCSPMKGHSHVYWYRQLPEEGLKFMVYLQKENIIDESGMPKERFSAEFPKEGPSILRIQQVVRGDSAAYFCASSNYRATYEQYFGPGTRLTVT.

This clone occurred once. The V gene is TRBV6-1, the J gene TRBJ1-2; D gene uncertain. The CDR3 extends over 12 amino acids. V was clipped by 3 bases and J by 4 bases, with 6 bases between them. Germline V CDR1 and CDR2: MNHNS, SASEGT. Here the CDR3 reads CASSEASYGYTF. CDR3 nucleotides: TGTGCCAGCAGTGAGGCTAGCTATGGCTACACCTTC.

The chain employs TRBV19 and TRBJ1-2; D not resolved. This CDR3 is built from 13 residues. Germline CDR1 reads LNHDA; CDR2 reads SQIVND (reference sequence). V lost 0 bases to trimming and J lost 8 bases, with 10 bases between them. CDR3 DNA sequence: TGTGCCAGTAGTATAGATAGAAGTCGGGGCTACACCTTC. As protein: CASSIDRSRGYTF.

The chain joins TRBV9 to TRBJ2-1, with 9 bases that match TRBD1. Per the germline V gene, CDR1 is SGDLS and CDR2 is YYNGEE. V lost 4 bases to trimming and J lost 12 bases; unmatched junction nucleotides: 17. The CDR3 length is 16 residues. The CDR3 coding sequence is TGTGCCAGCAGCAGAGCCCCCGGAACAGGGGGCGAAGGGCAGTTCTTC. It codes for CASSRAPGTGGEGQFF.

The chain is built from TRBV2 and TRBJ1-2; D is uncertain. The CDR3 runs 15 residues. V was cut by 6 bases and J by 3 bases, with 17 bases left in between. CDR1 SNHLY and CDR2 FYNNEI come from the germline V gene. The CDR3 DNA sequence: TGTGCCAGCAGAAAAAACATTAGGAGCGACTATGGCTACACCTTC. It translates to CASRKNIRSDYGYTF.

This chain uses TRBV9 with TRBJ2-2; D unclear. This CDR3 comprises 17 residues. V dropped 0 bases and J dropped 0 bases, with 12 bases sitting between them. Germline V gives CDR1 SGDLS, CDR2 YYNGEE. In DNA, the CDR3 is TGTGCCAGCAGCGTAGCCTTGGTTGGCGCGAACACCGGGGAGCTGTTTTTT. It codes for CASSVALVGANTGELFF. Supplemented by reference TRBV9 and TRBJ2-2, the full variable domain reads DSGVTQTPKHLITATGQRVTLRCSPRSGDLSVYWYQQSLDQGLQFLIQYYNGEERAKGNILERFSAQQFPDLHSELNLSSLELGDSALYFCASSVALVGANTGELFFGEGSRLTVL.

The CDR3 reads CASSIVRTDYSNQPQHF. CDR3 bases: TGTGCCAGTAGTATAGTTAGGACAGACTATAGCAATCAGCCCCAGCATTTT. The V call is TRBV19, the J call TRBJ1-5; TRBD1 is a possible D gene (6 bases). Deletions cut 1 base from V and 0 bases from J, with 13 bases between. This CDR3 is 17 amino acids long. Germline V gene data show CDR1 as LNHDA and CDR2 as SQIVND (reference sequence).

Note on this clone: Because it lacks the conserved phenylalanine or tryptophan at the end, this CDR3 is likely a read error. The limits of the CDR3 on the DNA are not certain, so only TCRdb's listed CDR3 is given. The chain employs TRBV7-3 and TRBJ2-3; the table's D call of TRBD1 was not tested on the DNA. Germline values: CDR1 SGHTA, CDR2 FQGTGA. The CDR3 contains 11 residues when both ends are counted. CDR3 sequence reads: CASSLTPDRAS.

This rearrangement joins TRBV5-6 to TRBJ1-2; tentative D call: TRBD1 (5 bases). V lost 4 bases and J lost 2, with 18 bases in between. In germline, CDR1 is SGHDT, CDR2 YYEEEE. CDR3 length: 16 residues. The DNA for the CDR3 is TGTGCCAGCAGCCTTGAATTGGGACGGCAAAACTATGGCTACACCTTC. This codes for CASSLELGRQNYGYTF.